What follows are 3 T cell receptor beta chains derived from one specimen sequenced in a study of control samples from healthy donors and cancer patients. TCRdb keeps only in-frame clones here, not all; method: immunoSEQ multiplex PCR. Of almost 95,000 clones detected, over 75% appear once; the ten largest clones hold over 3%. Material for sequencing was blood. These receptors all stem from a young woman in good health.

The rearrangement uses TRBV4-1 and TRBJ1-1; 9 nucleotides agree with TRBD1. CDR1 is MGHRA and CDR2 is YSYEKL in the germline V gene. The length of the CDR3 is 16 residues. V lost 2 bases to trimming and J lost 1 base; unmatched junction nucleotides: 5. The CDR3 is CASSQPLQGANTEAFF. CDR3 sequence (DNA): TGCGCCAGCAGCCAACCCTTACAGGGGGCGAACACTGAAGCTTTCTTT.

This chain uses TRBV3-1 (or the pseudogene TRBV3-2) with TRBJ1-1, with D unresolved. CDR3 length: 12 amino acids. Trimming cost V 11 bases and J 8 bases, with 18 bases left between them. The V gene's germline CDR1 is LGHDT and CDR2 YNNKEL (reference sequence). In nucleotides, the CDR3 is TGTGCCGCGTCGACCGGAGGCCGCGAAGCTTTCTTT. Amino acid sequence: CAASTGGREAFF.

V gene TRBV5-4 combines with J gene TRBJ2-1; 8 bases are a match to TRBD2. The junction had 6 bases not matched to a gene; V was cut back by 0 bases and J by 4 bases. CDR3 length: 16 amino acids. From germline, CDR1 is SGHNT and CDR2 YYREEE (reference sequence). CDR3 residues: CASSLGLAWEYNEQFF. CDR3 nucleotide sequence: TGTGCCAGCAGCTTGGGACTAGCGTGGGAGTACAATGAGCAGTTCTTC.